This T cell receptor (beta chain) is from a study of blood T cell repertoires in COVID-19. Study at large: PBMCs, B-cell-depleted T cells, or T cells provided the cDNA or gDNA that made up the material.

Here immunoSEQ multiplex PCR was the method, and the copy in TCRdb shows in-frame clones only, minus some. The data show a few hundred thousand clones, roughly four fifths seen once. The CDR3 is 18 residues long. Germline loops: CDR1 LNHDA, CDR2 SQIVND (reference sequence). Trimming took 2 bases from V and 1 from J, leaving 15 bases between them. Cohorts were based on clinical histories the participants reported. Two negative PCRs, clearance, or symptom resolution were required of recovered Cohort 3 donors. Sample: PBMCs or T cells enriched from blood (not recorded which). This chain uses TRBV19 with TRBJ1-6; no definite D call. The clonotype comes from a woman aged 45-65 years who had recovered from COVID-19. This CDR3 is CASSIPLGVGSYNSPLHF. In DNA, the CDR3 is TGTGCCAGTAGTATACCCCTCGGGGTAGGGTCCTATAATTCACCCCTCCACTTT.